The rows below give T cell receptor beta chains drawn from one sample of a study of OX40 agonist ivuxolimab in advanced cancers. Assay: immunoSEQ multiplex PCR; the TCRdb copy retains only in-frame clones and omits some. In the table there are some 50,000 clones, 90% of which are singletons. This material consisted of CD4+ or CD8+ T cells sorted from blood, taken in a trial of the OX40 agonist ivuxolimab. The receptor set was obtained from an adult with an advanced solid tumor such as melanoma, head and neck, liver or kidney cancer. Each CDR3 is given with its conserved first and last residue. The D gene is left open where the match is weak. For some rows the clone size is stated as once, few or many, or as a class when expanded; others skip it.

>TRBJ2-7|TRBD1|TRBV9|.
TGTGCCAGCAGCGCAGCCGGGACAGACCTATACGAGCAGTACTTC
CASSAAGTDLYEQYF
>TRBJ2-7|.|TRBV7-2|.
TGTGCCAGCAGCTTAGGTTCTAATGATCGATACGAGCAGTACTTC
CASSLGSNDRYEQYF
>TRBJ2-1|.|TRBV6-1|few
TGTGCCAGCAGTGAATCGGGTTGGCGGAACAATGAGCAGTTCTTC
CASSESGWRNNEQFF
>TRBJ1-5|.|TRBV28|once
TGTGCCAGCATCTCGGGCGGTGGCAATCAGCCCCAGCATTTT
CASISGGGNQPQHF
>TRBJ2-3|.|TRBV11-2|.
TGTGCCAGCAGCTTATTTGATACGCAGTATTTT
CASSLFDTQYF
>TRBJ2-5|TRBD2|TRBV10-3|.
TGTGCCATCGGTGGACTAGCGGGAATTGAGACCCAGTACTTC
CAIGGLAGIETQYF
>TRBJ2-5|.|TRBV2|.
TGTGCCAGCGGAGCGAGGCCTCAAGAGACCCAGTACTTC
CASGARPQETQYF
>TRBJ2-2|.|TRBV11-2|.
TGTGCCAGCAGCTTAATAGATAACACCGGGGAGCTGTTTTTT
CASSLIDNTGELFF
>TRBJ2-3|.|TRBV5-1|.
TGCGCCAGCACCGGGGGTAGGGGGCGGACAGATACGCAGTATTTT
CASTGGRGRTDTQYF
>TRBJ2-3|.|TRBV29-1|.
TGCAGCGTTCTTGGGTCGGGGGGCCTTTCGTATAGCGGCACAGATACGCAGTATTTT
CSVLGSGGLSYSGTDTQYF
>TRBJ1-5|.|TRBV5-4|.
TGTGCCAGCAGCGGGGACAGCAATCAGCCCCAGCATTTT
CASSGDSNQPQHF
>TRBJ2-2|.|TRBV11-1|.
TGTGCCAGCAGCTTATCCGGGGCCTGGAACACCGGGGAGCTGTTTTTT
CASSLSGAWNTGELFF
>TRBJ1-2|TRBD1|TRBV5-4|.
TGTGCCAGCAGCTTTTGGACAGGGGGCGCCTTGAGGGGCTACACCTTC
CASSFWTGGALRGYTF
>TRBJ1-5|.|TRBV5-4|.
TGTGCCAGCAGCTTGGGGGGGCACAGCTTATATAGCAATCAGCCCCAGCATTTT
CASSLGGHSLYSNQPQHF
>TRBJ2-7|.|TRBV7-9|.
TGTGCCAGCACCCCGGGTGGGGGGGCGTACGAGCAGTACTTC
CASTPGGGAYEQYF
>TRBJ2-7|TRBD2|TRBV11-3|once
TGTGCCAGCAGCGAACCTGTGCGGGGGGCGATCGAGCAGTACTTC
CASSEPVRGAIEQYF
>TRBJ1-5|.|TRBV28|few
TGTGCCAGCAGGGCCTCATCCAATCAGCCCCAGCATTTT
CASRASSNQPQHF
>TRBJ2-1|TRBD2|TRBV5-6|.
TGTGCCAGCAGCTGGGGCAGCGGGAGGGGTGAGCAGTTCTTC
CASSWGSGRGEQFF
>TRBJ2-2|TRBD1|TRBV5-1|.
TGCGCCAGCAGCTTGGCCGGACAGGGGGCCGGGGAGCTGTTTTTT
CASSLAGQGAGELFF
>TRBJ1-3|TRBD1|TRBV30|.
TGTGCCTGGAGTGTACCCGGGACAGCTGGAAACACCATATATTTT
CAWSVPGTAGNTIYF
>TRBJ1-2|TRBD1|TRBV9|.
TGTGCCAGCAGCGTACCCCAGAGAGGGGGCCATTATGGCTACACCTTC
CASSVPQRGGHYGYTF
>TRBJ2-7|TRBD1|TRBV6-5|.
TGTGCCAGCAGTCCCTGGACAGGGGGCACCTACGAGCAGTACTTC
CASSPWTGGTYEQYF
>TRBJ2-7|TRBD2|TRBV18|.
TGTGCCAGCTCAAAGGGACTAGCGGGGAGCTACGAGCAGTACTTC
CASSKGLAGSYEQYF
>TRBJ1-1|TRBD1|TRBV4-1|once
TGCGCCAGCAGCCAACAGGGGGTTAGAGCCAACACTGAAGCTTTCTTT
CASSQQGVRANTEAFF
>TRBJ2-7|TRBD2|TRBV5-1|once
TGCGCCAGCAGCTCGACTAGCGGGTCGATCCACGAGCAGTACTTC
CASSSTSGSIHEQYF
>TRBJ2-4|TRBD2|TRBV19|.
TGTGCCAGTAGTCCACGAGGGACTAAGCTAGCCAAAAACATTCAGTACTTC
CASSPRGTKLAKNIQYF
>TRBJ2-2|.|TRBV6-5|.
TGTGCCAGCTCTATTGGACAGACGAACACCGGGGAGCTGTTTTTT
CASSIGQTNTGELFF
>TRBJ2-7|.|TRBV4-1|few
TGCGCCAGCAGCCAAGTGATTATCCGAACAACCTACGAGCAGTACTTC
CASSQVIIRTTYEQYF
>TRBJ1-5|.|TRBV6-1|.
TGTGCCAGCAGTGAAGCCGGGGGCGCCGGGCAGCCCCAGCATTTT
CASSEAGGAGQPQHF
>TRBJ1-5|.|TRBV10-3|.
TGTGCCAGTTCCGAAAGCAATCAGCCCCAGCATTTT
CASSESNQPQHF
>TRBJ2-5|TRBD1|TRBV11-3|.
TGTGCCAGCAGCTTGACACAGGGGGCTCGGGAGACCCAGTACTTC
CASSLTQGARETQYF
>TRBJ2-7|.|TRBV12-5|.
TGTGCTAGTGGTATAAGAAGGGAGTTCTACGAGCAGTACTTC
CASGIRREFYEQYF
>TRBJ2-1|TRBD2|TRBV5-4|.
TGTGCCAGCAGCGACCTCAGCGGGGGGAGATACAATGAGCAGTTCTTC
CASSDLSGGRYNEQFF
>TRBJ1-2|.|TRBV25-1|.
TGTGCCAGCAGTGAGGGGGCAGGCTATGGCTACACCTTC
CASSEGAGYGYTF
>TRBJ2-5|.|TRBV5-1|.
TGCGCCAGCAGCTGGAGGGACCAACAAGAGACCCAGTACTTC
CASSWRDQQETQYF
>TRBJ2-7|TRBD1|TRBV5-4|.
TGTGCCAGCACCTCCTATGGGGGGACAGGGGCCGAGCAGTACTTC
CASTSYGGTGAEQYF
>TRBJ2-7|TRBD1|TRBV6-6|once
TGTGCCAGCAGTTACGGGACAGGCGAGCAGTACTTC
CASSYGTGEQYF
>TRBJ2-3|.|TRBV7-3|.
TGTGCCAGCAGCTTAGGAGGGACTTCTCGGGCGGGCACAGATACGCAGTATTTT
CASSLGGTSRAGTDTQYF
>TRBJ2-7|.|TRBV5-1|.
TGCGCCAGCAGCCCGAAGGGATCCTACGAGCAGTACTTC
CASSPKGSYEQYF
>TRBJ1-5|.|TRBV28|once
TGTGCCAGCAGTCCCCCCCTGGGGGGGAATCAGCCCCAGCATTTT
CASSPPLGGNQPQHF
>TRBJ1-2|.|TRBV18|.
TGTGCCAGCTCACCACCGAAAGGGTTGGGAGGCTACACCTTC
CASSPPKGLGGYTF
>TRBJ2-2|TRBD2|TRBV18|.
TGTGCCAGCTCACCACCGACGGGAGGTCACACCGGGGAGCTGTTTTTT
CASSPPTGGHTGELFF
>TRBJ2-7|TRBD1|TRBV5-1|.
TGCGCCAGCAGCCGGACAGGGGTTAGCCAGAGCGGCTCCTACGAGCAGTACTTC
CASSRTGVSQSGSYEQYF
>TRBJ1-2|TRBD1|TRBV19|.
TGTGCCAGTAGGGACAGGGCAGGAGTTAACTATGGCTACACCTTC
CASRDRAGVNYGYTF
>TRBJ1-1|.|TRBV5-1|.
TGCGCCAGCAGCTTGGGGGGCAAAGGAGGCACTGAAGCTTTCTTT
CASSLGGKGGTEAFF
>TRBJ2-1|TRBD2|TRBV30|.
TGTGCCTGGAGTTTACCCCGGGGACTAGCGGGAGGATATGAGCAGTTCTTC
CAWSLPRGLAGGYEQFF
>TRBJ1-2|.|TRBV11-2|.
TGTGCCAGCAGCTCAATCTTGGGGGGGTATAACTATGGCTACACCTTC
CASSSILGGYNYGYTF
>TRBJ1-1|.|TRBV25-1|.
TGTGCCAGCAGTGACCCGGGTTGGGTCACGGGCACTGAAGCTTTCTTT
CASSDPGWVTGTEAFF
>TRBJ2-1|TRBD1|TRBV6-6|.
TGTGCCAGCAGCCGGGGGACAGGGAACAATGAGCAGTTCTTC
CASSRGTGNNEQFF
>TRBJ2-1|TRBD2|TRBV11-3|.
TGTGCCAGCAGCCTGGGGCTAGCGGGGGAAATAGAGTACAATGAGCAGTTCTTC
CASSLGLAGEIEYNEQFF
>TRBJ1-2|.|TRBV28|.
TGTGCCAGCAGTTTAGGGGCCCCATCCTATGGCTACACCTTC
CASSLGAPSYGYTF
>TRBJ1-5|TRBD1|TRBV19|.
TGTGCCAGCGGGACAGCCTCATATAGCAATCAGCCCCAGCATTTT
CASGTASYSNQPQHF
>TRBJ2-7|.|TRBV28|.
TGTGCCAGCAGTACAGGGCGCAGCTCCTACGAGCAGTACTTC
CASSTGRSSYEQYF
>TRBJ2-3|TRBD2|TRBV7-3|.
TGTGCCAGCAGCCCTACTAGCGGGGGGCCCACAGATACGCAGTATTTT
CASSPTSGGPTDTQYF